One sample yielded the 2 T cell receptor beta chains listed below, sequenced in a study of cytomegalovirus exposure and HLA in healthy donors. PCR involved 60 Vbeta and 13 Jbeta primers. Generated by immunoSEQ multiplex PCR, the TCRdb table keeps only in-frame clones and is missing some. Among around 140,000 clones, 60% to 80% were seen once, and the ten largest hold roughly 7.3%. Source material: PBMCs. All receptors come from a male donor in good health and CMV-seronegative.

This sequence joins TRBV19 and TRBJ2-7; D might be TRBD2 (6 bases). The CDR3 covers 12 residues. CDR1 is LNHDA, CDR2 SQIVND, per germline (reference sequence). The V gene lost 9 bases and the J gene lost 4 bases, with 13 bases spanning the gap. CDR3 in DNA: TGTGCCAGCTCCAATAGCGGATACGAGCAGTACTTC. Its protein product is CASSNSGYEQYF.

This clone was counted only a few times. J is TRBJ2-7 and V is TRBV7-9, with D maybe TRBD1 (6 bases). This CDR3 has 13 residues. Per the germline V gene, CDR1 is SEHNR and CDR2 is FQNEAQ (reference sequence). Trimming left V 1 base short and J 7 bases short, with 11 bases between. The CDR3 sequence: CASSLDRAREQYF. The CDR3 DNA follows: TGTGCCAGCAGCTTAGACAGGGCACGAGAGCAGTACTTC.